This TCR beta chain was identified in a study of T cells in localized non-small cell lung cancer. Findings and caveats of the study: Greater T cell density in blood accompanied longer overall survival.

The germline V gene has CDR1 LGHNA and CDR2 YNFKEQ. Between the trimmed V and J ends, which lost 0 bases and 1 base, there was a span of 16 bases. This CDR3 has 18 residues. Worth noting for this clone: No antigen is known for it.

Libraries were prepared by immunoSEQ multiplex PCR; TCRdb keeps only in-frame clonotypes and omits some of them. The data hold around 50,000 clones, with under 85% observed a single time. The chain recombines TRBV4-2 with TRBJ1-5; no reliable D call. This clonotype was obtained from a female donor older than 55 with stage II squamous cell lung carcinoma. Material: peripheral blood, obtained before any cancer treatment. The CDR3 spells CASSQDPPHTSSNQPQHF. The CDR3 DNA sequence: TGTGCCAGCAGCCAAGATCCCCCACATACATCCAGCAATCAGCCCCAGCATTTT.